This paragraph covers one T cell receptor beta chain sequence. This sample is drawn from a study of shared T cell receptors in the human thymus. The method was immunoSEQ multiplex PCR; TCRdb's version includes in-frame clones alone and lacks a portion of them. The sample holds a few hundred thousand clones, 85% to 95% seen once. CDR3 size: 15 residues. V was clipped by 1 base and J by 6 bases, with 10 bases between them. Germline V gives CDR1 MNHNS, CDR2 SASEGT. The TCR comes from a human donor. The chain is built from TRBV6-1 and TRBJ1-6; D is possibly TRBD1 (6 bases). The specimen was thymocytes. The CDR3 region is CASSEGGTFNSPLHF. The CDR3 DNA sequence: TGTGCCAGCAGTGAAGGGGGGACATTTAATTCACCCCTCCACTTT.